The clone carrying this TCR beta chain was seen a handful of times. What it recognizes is unknown. The sample belongs to a study of cytomegalovirus exposure and HLA in healthy donors. Study context: Researchers previously reported finding 90 million to 130 million unique TCR beta sequences from approximately 200 million T cells. Caucasian-associated ancestry cluster membership applied to about four fifths of 398 genotyped donors.

Study-wide findings and caveats: Most TCR sequences showed up rarely, but some public TCRs showed up in many donors.

The PCR had 60 Vbeta and 13 Jbeta primers. TCRdb keeps only in-frame clones here, not all; method: immunoSEQ multiplex PCR. The top ten hold more than 3% of the sample, which has 80,000 to 130,000 clones, 76% seen once. Material for sequencing was PBMCs. The clonotype originates from a woman in her forties or fifties in good health and CMV-seropositive.

The CDR3 loop reads CASSLGGANEQFF. CDR3 nucleotides: TGTGCCAGCAGTTTGGGAGGGGCCAATGAGCAGTTCTTC. The J gene is TRBJ2-1, the V gene TRBV27; TRBD2 agrees at 7 bases. This CDR3 is built from 13 residues. The V gene's germline CDR1 is MNHEY and CDR2 SMNVEV (reference sequence). V gave up 3 bases and J gave up 6 bases; unmatched junction bases: 2.